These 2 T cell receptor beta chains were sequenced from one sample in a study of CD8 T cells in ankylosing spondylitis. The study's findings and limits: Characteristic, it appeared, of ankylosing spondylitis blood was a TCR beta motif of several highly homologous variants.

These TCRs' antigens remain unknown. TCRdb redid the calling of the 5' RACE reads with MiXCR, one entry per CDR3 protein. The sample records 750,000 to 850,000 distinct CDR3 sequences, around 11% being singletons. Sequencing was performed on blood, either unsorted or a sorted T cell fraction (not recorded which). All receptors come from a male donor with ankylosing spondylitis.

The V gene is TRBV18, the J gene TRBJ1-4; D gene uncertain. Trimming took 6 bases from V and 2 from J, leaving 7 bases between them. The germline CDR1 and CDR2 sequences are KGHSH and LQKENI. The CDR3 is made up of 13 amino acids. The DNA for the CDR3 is TGTGCCAGCTCGGAATCTACTAATGAAAAACTGTTTTTT. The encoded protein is CASSESTNEKLFF.

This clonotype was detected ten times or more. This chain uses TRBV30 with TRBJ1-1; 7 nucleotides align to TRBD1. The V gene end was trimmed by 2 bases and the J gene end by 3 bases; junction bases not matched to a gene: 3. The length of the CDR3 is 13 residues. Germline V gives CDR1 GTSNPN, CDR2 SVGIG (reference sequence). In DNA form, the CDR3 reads TGTGCCTGGAGTAGCGACAGGGACACTGAAGCTTTCTTT. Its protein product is CAWSSDRDTEAFF.